This T cell receptor (beta chain) was obtained from a study of blood T cell repertoires in COVID-19. This table comes from immunoSEQ multiplex PCR, and its TCRdb copy is limited to in-frame clones, with some not included. The sample consists of around 140,000 clones, about nine tenths of them appearing once. Unmatched junction bases numbered 4, after V lost 6 bases and J lost 4 bases. Germline lookup yields CDR1 KGHDR and CDR2 SFDVKD. The CDR3 contains 14 residues. Across 24 US areas, participants ranged in age from about 18 to 89 years. Input material: PBMCs or T cells enriched from blood (not recorded which). The V call is TRBV24-1, the J call TRBJ2-1, with TRBD2 identical over 8 bases. This clonotype was sampled from a man aged 55 to 69 who had recovered from COVID-19. The CDR3 DNA reads TGTGCCACCAGTCCGGGACTAGTGTACAATGAGCAGTTCTTC. Translation: CATSPGLVYNEQFF.